This TCR beta chain was sequenced in a study of shared clonotypes between healthy human individuals. Overall study context: Every donor yielded three CD4 naive, three CD4 memory, two CD8 naive and one CD8 memory plate.

Replicate PCRs run on sorted subsets employed 200 ng DNA, 30,000 to 35,000 T cell genomes. The method was immunoSEQ multiplex PCR; TCRdb's version includes in-frame clones alone and lacks a portion of them. The sample has about 2.1 million clones; 93% are singletons. Naive CD8 populations comprised CD45RO-negative cells positively selected for CCR7, excluding terminally differentiated effector memory CD45RA+ cells. Donors, healthy HIV-negative adults, lacked recent acute infections or vaccinations. This CDR3 region has 13 residues. Germline V gene data show CDR1 as MGHDK and CDR2 as SYGVNS. The germline V and J ends were trimmed by 8 bases and 0 bases, with 8 bases remaining between them.

The V gene is TRBV25-1, the J gene TRBJ1-5, with D tentatively TRBD1 (5 bases). Material: naive CD8+ T cells from PBMCs. This clonotype was sampled from a man between 18 and 29 years old in good health. Some clones in this sample may be carry-over from other donors' samples. CDR3 in amino acids: CASGGASNQPQHF. CDR3 DNA sequence: TGTGCCAGCGGGGGAGCTAGCAATCAGCCCCAGCATTTT.